This T cell receptor (beta chain) was recorded in a study of blood T cells in healthy people across ages. Per the germline V gene, CDR1 is SEHNR and CDR2 is FQNEAQ (reference sequence). Trimming removed 7 bases at V and 3 bases at J, with 7 bases between. This CDR3 spans 12 amino acids. The authors drew roughly 9.8 milliliters of peripheral blood from each donor. Whenever a sample was processed, at least 7 million PBMCs were isolated. This clonotype was detected only a few times. With a J-beta primer mix and a sample-barcoded 5' primer, a second PCR ran about 7 to 12 cycles. Every sample produced at least 2.5 million CDR3-containing paired-end reads. TCRdb re-derived calls from the 5' RACE reads in MiXCR, one entry per CDR3 protein. The sample yields 800,000 to 950,000 distinct CDR3 sequences, roughly 35% seen once.

The gene calls are TRBV7-9 and TRBJ2-1; the D gene is possibly TRBD1 (5 bases). Sequencing input: blood. The receptor was isolated from a man in his late teens or twenties in good health. The DNA of the CDR3 is TGTGCCAGCACAGGACACTACAATGAGCAGTTCTTC. It specifies CASTGHYNEQFF.